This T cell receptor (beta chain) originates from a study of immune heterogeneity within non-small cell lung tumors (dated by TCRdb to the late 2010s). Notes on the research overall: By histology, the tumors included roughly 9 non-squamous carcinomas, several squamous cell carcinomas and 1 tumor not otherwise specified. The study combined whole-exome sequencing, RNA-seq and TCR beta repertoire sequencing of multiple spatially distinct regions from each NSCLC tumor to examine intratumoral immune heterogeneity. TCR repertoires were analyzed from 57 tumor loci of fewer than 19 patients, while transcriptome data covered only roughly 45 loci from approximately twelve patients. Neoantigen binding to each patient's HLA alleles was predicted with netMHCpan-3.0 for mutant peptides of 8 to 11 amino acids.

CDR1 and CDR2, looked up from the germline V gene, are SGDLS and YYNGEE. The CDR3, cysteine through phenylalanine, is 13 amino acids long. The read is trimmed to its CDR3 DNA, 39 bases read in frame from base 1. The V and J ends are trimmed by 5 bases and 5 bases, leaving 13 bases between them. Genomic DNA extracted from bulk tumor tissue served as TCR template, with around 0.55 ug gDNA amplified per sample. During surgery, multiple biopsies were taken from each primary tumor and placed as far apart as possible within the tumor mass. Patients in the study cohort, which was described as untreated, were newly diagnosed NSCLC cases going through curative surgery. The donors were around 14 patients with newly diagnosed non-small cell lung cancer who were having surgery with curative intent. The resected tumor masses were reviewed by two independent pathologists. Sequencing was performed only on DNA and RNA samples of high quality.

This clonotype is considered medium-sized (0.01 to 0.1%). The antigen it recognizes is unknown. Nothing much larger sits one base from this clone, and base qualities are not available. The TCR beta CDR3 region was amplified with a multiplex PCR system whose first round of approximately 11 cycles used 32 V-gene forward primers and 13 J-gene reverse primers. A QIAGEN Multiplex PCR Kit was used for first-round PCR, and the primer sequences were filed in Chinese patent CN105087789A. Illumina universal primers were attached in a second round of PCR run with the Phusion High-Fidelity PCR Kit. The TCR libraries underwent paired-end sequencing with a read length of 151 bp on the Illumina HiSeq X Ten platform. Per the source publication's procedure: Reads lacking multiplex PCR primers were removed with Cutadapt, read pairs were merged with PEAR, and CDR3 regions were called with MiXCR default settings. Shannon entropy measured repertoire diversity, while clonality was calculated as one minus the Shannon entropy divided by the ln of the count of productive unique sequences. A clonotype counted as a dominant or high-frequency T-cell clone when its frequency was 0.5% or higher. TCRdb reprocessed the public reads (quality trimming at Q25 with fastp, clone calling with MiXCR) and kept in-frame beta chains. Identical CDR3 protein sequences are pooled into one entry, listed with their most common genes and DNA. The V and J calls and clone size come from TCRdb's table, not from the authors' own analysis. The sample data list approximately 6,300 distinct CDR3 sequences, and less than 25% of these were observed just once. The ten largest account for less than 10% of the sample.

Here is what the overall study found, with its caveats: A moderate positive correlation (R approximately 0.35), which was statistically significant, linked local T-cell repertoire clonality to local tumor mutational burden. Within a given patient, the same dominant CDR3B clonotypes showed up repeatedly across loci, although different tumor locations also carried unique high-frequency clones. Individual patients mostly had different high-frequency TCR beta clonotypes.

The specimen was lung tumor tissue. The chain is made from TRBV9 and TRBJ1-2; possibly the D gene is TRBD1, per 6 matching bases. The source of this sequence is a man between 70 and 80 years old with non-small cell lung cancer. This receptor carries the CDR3 CASRDRGQYGYTF. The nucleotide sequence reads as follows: TGTGCCAGCAGAGATCGGGGGCAATATGGCTACACCTTC.